Below, 11 T cell receptor beta chains from the same sample are listed, as sequenced in a study of blood T cell repertoires in COVID-19. Method: immunoSEQ multiplex PCR; TCRdb's copy keeps in-frame clones and lacks some. Of about 150,000 clones listed, around nine tenths are singletons. The sample taken for sequencing was peripheral blood. Source of these receptors: a human donor in a cohort sampled during active COVID-19.

The chain joins TRBV7-9 to TRBJ1-1; D may be TRBD1 (6 bases). Germline V CDR1 and CDR2: SEHNR, FQNEAQ (reference sequence). Between the trimmed V and J ends, which lost 2 bases and 9 bases, there was a span of 16 bases. The CDR3 is 14 residues long. This chain's CDR3 is CASSLSGGQSKAFF. The DNA for the CDR3 is TGTGCCAGCAGCTTATCCGGTGGACAGTCAAAAGCTTTCTTT.

The chain is built from TRBV5-1 and TRBJ1-2; D gene ambiguous. CDR3 size: 16 residues. V lost 0 bases to trimming and J lost 0 bases, with 12 bases between them. Germline CDR1 is SGHRS and CDR2 is YFSETQ. CDR3 protein: CASSLGGQAANYGYTF. The CDR3, as DNA: TGCGCCAGCAGCTTGGGTGGGCAGGCAGCTAACTATGGCTACACCTTC.

On this clone itself: Within the sample, other DNA sequences also encode this same CDR3. This rearrangement joins TRBV2 to TRBJ1-3; TRBD1 matches at 8 bases. Germline V lookup: CDR1 SNHLY, CDR2 FYNNEI. V was pared by 6 bases and J by 0 bases, with 7 bases of the junction left unmatched. This CDR3 region has 16 residues. The CDR3: CASSPRTGYSGNTIYF. DNA of the CDR3: TGTGCCAGCAGCCCCCGGACAGGGTACTCTGGAAACACCATATATTTT.

The chain carries TRBV30 and TRBJ1-2; D unresolved. V was cut by 3 bases and J by 2 bases, with 10 bases left in between. The CDR3 is 13 amino acids. Per the germline V gene, CDR1 is GTSNPN and CDR2 is SVGIG (reference sequence). CDR3 nucleotides: TGTGCCTGGAGCGAGACACCGAACTATGGCTACACCTTC. Amino acid sequence: CAWSETPNYGYTF.

The chain is built from TRBV4-1 and TRBJ2-7; 9 bases fit TRBD2. CDR3 length: 15 amino acids. The trim removed 5 bases at V and 1 base at J, leaving 6 bases unmatched. From germline, CDR1 is MGHRA and CDR2 YSYEKL. The DNA of the CDR3 is TGCGCCAGCAGCGGGAATAGCGGGGGATCCTACGAGCAGTACTTC. Protein sequence: CASSGNSGGSYEQYF.

The chain recombines TRBV6-5 with TRBJ2-7; 10 positions agree with TRBD1. The germline V gene has CDR1 MNHEY and CDR2 SVGAGI. The CDR3 loop spans 15 amino acids. V lost 6 bases and J lost 5; bases outside the gene matches: 10. The chain's CDR3 is CASSLDRGRIDEQYF. The CDR3 coding sequence is TGTGCCAGCAGCCTGGACAGGGGGAGGATAGACGAGCAGTACTTC.

The rearrangement links TRBV4-3 to TRBJ2-2, with 8 nucleotides matching TRBD2. The junction had 19 bases not matched to a gene; V was cut back by 4 bases and J by 6 bases. The germline gives CDR1 LGHNA, CDR2 YSLEER. This CDR3 is built from 19 residues. CDR3 protein: CASSRERRLAGGGAGELFF. The CDR3 DNA follows: TGCGCCAGCAGCCGCGAACGGCGACTGGCGGGGGGTGGGGCCGGGGAGCTGTTTTTT.

The chain recombines TRBV11-2 with TRBJ2-2, with D possibly being TRBD1 (6 bases). Trimming shortened V by 5 bases and J by 5 bases, and 15 bases separated the two germline ends. Germline-derived CDR1 and CDR2 are SGHAT and FQNNGV. The CDR3 is 15 residues long. CDR3 bases: TGTGCCAGCAGCGTCAACAGGGTGGGGACCGGGGAGCTGTTTTTT. Its protein product is CASSVNRVGTGELFF.

This clone came up once. V usage is TRBV20-1 and J usage is TRBJ2-5; 7 nucleotides match TRBD2. This CDR3 contains 11 residues. Per the germline V gene, CDR1 is DFQATT and CDR2 is SNEGSKA (reference sequence). The J segment lost 6 bases and the V segment lost 5 bases, leaving 3 bases of the junction unmatched. The CDR3 nucleotides are TGCAGTGCTGCGGGGGAAAAGACCCAGTACTTC. It yields the protein CSAAGEKTQYF.

The V gene is TRBV5-1, the J gene TRBJ1-1, with 8 bases aligning to TRBD1. CDR1 is SGHRS and CDR2 is YFSETQ in the germline V gene. V was pared by 2 bases and J by 3 bases, with 6 bases of the junction left unmatched. The CDR3 is 15 amino acids. CDR3 loop: CASSFQGARDTEAFF. CDR3 DNA sequence: TGCGCCAGCAGCTTTCAGGGGGCTAGGGACACTGAAGCTTTCTTT.

The chain recombines TRBV6-2 or TRBV6-3 with TRBJ1-2; possibly TRBD1 for D (5 bases). The germline V and J ends were trimmed by 6 bases and 7 bases, with 15 bases remaining between them. The CDR3 extends over 13 amino acids. Germline V CDR1 and CDR2: MNHEY, SVGEGT. The CDR3 reads CASSARGSFGYTF. In DNA form, the CDR3 reads TGTGCCAGCAGCGCCCGGGGGAGCTTTGGCTACACCTTC.